The 2 T cell receptor beta chains given below trace back to one sample, sequenced in a study of beta chain features in type 1 diabetes. Study-wide points: In every one of the four CD4+ subsets, TCRB CDR3s were moderately but significantly shorter in Type 1 diabetes patients.

Their antigen targets remain unknown. The isolated RNA, all of it, was reverse transcribed, so expressed TCRB transcripts were what got sequenced. This table comes from immunoSEQ multiplex PCR, and its TCRdb copy is limited to in-frame clones, with some not included. The sample holds 640,000 or so clones, around an eighth seen once. Sequenced input: naive CD4+ T cells from blood. All receptors come from a man younger than 30 with type 1 diabetes.

CDR3 coding DNA: TGTGCCACCAGCATTAGTGGGACCCAGTACTTC. Translation: CATSISGTQYF. The chain couples TRBV15 to TRBJ2-5, with D unresolved. The germline CDR1 and CDR2 sequences are LNHNV and YYDKDF (reference sequence). The CDR3 loop spans 11 amino acids. The V end lost 4 bases, the J end lost 7 bases, and 7 bases lay between the germline ends. Complete variable domain (other parts from reference TRBV15 and TRBJ2-5): DAMVIQNPRYQVTQFGKPVTLSCSQTLNHNVMYWYQQKSSQAPKLLFHYYDKDFNNEADTPDNFQSRRPNTSFCFLDIRSPGLGDTAMYLCATSISGTQYFGPGTRLLVL.

This clone was observed a few times. The gene calls are TRBV27 and TRBJ1-2; no clear D. This CDR3 spans 13 amino acids. Germline V gene data show CDR1 as MNHEY and CDR2 as SMNVEV (reference sequence). V lost 0 bases and J lost 6, with 8 bases in between. CDR3 residues: CASSLSAGHGYTF. Here the CDR3 DNA reads TGTGCCAGCAGTTTATCCGCAGGCCATGGCTACACCTTC.